Shown below are 26 T cell receptor beta chains from a single sample sequenced in a study of blood T cell repertoires in COVID-19. TCRdb's copy holds only in-frame clones and misses some; the assay was immunoSEQ multiplex PCR. The table lists fewer than 150,000 clones, approximately 87% of them singletons. The specimen sequenced was peripheral blood. The receptor set was obtained from a man between 70 and 80 years old who had recovered from COVID-19.

The rearrangement joins TRBV29-1 to TRBJ2-7, with TRBD1 identical over 8 bases. V lost 7 bases, J lost 3 bases, and 8 bases stayed unmatched. The germline gives CDR1 SQVTM, CDR2 ANQGSEA. This CDR3 is 13 amino acids long. The CDR3 nucleotides read TGCAGCGCCGGACAGGGAAGTGGCTACGAGCAGTACTTC. The encoded protein is CSAGQGSGYEQYF.

The chain has TRBV30 and TRBJ1-4; D remains ambiguous. CDR3 size: 14 residues. From germline, CDR1 is GTSNPN and CDR2 SVGIG (reference sequence). The V gene lost 4 bases and the J gene lost 4 bases, with 13 bases spanning the gap. The CDR3 nucleotides are TGTGCCTGGACACATCCGGGAGTTAATGAAAAACTGTTTTTT. Translating gives CAWTHPGVNEKLFF. The complete variable domain, with remaining parts taken from reference TRBV30 and TRBJ1-4, reads SQTIHQWPATLVQPVGSPLSLECTVEGTSNPNLYWYRQAAGRGLQLLFYSVGIGQISSEVPQNLSASRPQDRQFILSSKKLLLSDSGFYLCAWTHPGVNEKLFFGSGTQLSVL.

The chain recombines TRBV19 with TRBJ2-3; D perhaps matches TRBD2 (5 bases). CDR1 and CDR2 (germline): LNHDA, SQIVND (reference sequence). Trimming cost V 3 bases and J 2 bases, with 9 bases left between them. The CDR3 sequence is 14 residues long. The CDR3 region is CASSMRVSTDTQYF. CDR3 in DNA: TGTGCCAGTAGTATGAGGGTTTCCACAGATACGCAGTATTTT.

The rearrangement uses TRBV7-9 and TRBJ2-7, with 8 bases that match TRBD1. Germline loops: CDR1 SEHNR, CDR2 FQNEAQ (reference sequence). CDR3 length equals 14 residues. Trimming removed 5 bases from V and 8 bases from J; junction bases left unmatched: 11. CDR3 bases: TGTGCCAGCAGCCTCGACGGACAGGGCTCGAAGCAGTACTTC. This sequence encodes CASSLDGQGSKQYF.

This chain links TRBV5-1 with TRBJ2-2; D is possibly TRBD1 (5 bases). The germline V gene encodes CDR1 SGHRS and CDR2 YFSETQ. This CDR3 is 15 amino acids long. V dropped 4 bases and J dropped 0 bases, with 10 bases sitting between them. This CDR3 reads CASSPDTSNTGELFF. For the CDR3, the DNA is TGCGCCAGCAGCCCGGACACATCGAACACCGGGGAGCTGTTTTTT.

V is TRBV27 and J is TRBJ2-7; TRBD1 might be the D (5 bases). CDR3 length: 14 residues. Germline lookup yields CDR1 MNHEY and CDR2 SMNVEV (reference sequence). V was pared by 5 bases and J by 2 bases, with 13 bases between. CDR3 residues: CASSHGADTYEQYF. For the CDR3, the DNA is TGTGCCAGCAGTCATGGGGCCGACACCTACGAGCAGTACTTC.

CDR3 coding DNA: TGTGCCAGCAGTTTATATCAGGGAAGCGAAAAACTGTTTTTT. The encoded protein is CASSLYQGSEKLFF. V and J are TRBV28 and TRBJ1-4; D is possibly TRBD1 (5 bases). The CDR3 loop spans 14 amino acids. Trimming left V 1 base short and J 8 bases short, with 11 bases between. Germline V gene lookup returns CDR1 MDHEN and CDR2 SYDVKM.

The V gene is TRBV3-1 (or the pseudogene TRBV3-2), the J gene TRBJ1-2; D remains ambiguous. V lost 2 bases and J lost 3, with 4 bases in between. The CDR3 is 12 amino acids. Germline CDR1 is LGHDT and CDR2 is YNNKEL (reference sequence). The DNA of the CDR3 is TGTGCCAGCAGCCAACAGGACTATGGCTACACCTTC. It codes for CASSQQDYGYTF.

This chain uses TRBV5-1 with TRBJ2-1; TRBD2 agrees at 8 bases. CDR3 size: 16 residues. Germline V lookup: CDR1 SGHRS, CDR2 YFSETQ. V was clipped by 1 base and J by 2 bases; unmatched bases: 5. CDR3 DNA: TGCGCCAGCAGCTTGACAAGCGGGAGTACCTACAATGAGCAGTTCTTC. Its protein is CASSLTSGSTYNEQFF.

This chain connects TRBV9 to TRBJ1-1, with TRBD1 matching over 9 bases. Per the germline V gene, CDR1 is SGDLS and CDR2 is YYNGEE. The CDR3 covers 17 residues. V dropped 4 bases and J dropped 1; count of bases not matched to a gene: 11. The CDR3, as DNA: TGTGCCAGCAGCCCCGGCCTGGGACAGGGCACGAACACTGAAGCTTTCTTT. Translating it yields CASSPGLGQGTNTEAFF.

V gene TRBV19 combines with J gene TRBJ1-1, with D possibly being TRBD1 (6 bases). The CDR3 consists of 13 residues. The V gene lost 8 bases and the J gene lost 6 bases, with 16 bases spanning the gap. CDR1 is LNHDA, CDR2 SQIVND, per germline (reference sequence). The CDR3 spells CASSSQGFPEAFF. The CDR3 nucleotides are TGTGCCAGTTCCTCGCAGGGGTTCCCTGAAGCTTTCTTT.

The V gene is TRBV5-1, the J gene TRBJ2-2; tentative D call: TRBD1 (6 bases). This CDR3 comprises 15 residues. Germline values: CDR1 SGHRS, CDR2 YFSETQ. Trimming removed 2 bases from V and 6 bases from J, with 14 bases in between. In DNA, the CDR3 is TGCGCCAGCAGCTTACCGGGACACGGGCCCGGGGAGCTGTTTTTT. It yields the protein CASSLPGHGPGELFF.

There are a few counts of this clone. The chain employs TRBV2 and TRBJ2-1, with 12 nucleotides matching TRBD2. Trimming at V came to 6 bases and at J to 10 bases, leaving 7 bases not matched to a gene. From germline, CDR1 is SNHLY and CDR2 FYNNEI. The CDR3 covers 14 residues. The CDR3 DNA reads TGTGCCAGCAGCAGACTAGCGGGAGATGGGGAGCAGTTCTTC. It codes for CASSRLAGDGEQFF.

CDR3 bases: TGTGCCAGCTCACCAATCACAGGGGACACTGAAGCTTTCTTT. It encodes CASSPITGDTEAFF. The rearrangement uses TRBV18 and TRBJ1-1; 7 bases line up with TRBD1. J gave up 3 bases and V 2 bases, and 3 bases lay outside the gene matches. The germline gives CDR1 KGHSH, CDR2 LQKENI. The length of the CDR3 is 14 residues. The whole variable domain, remainder taken from reference TRBV18 and TRBJ1-1, is NAGVMQNPRHLVRRRGQEARLRCSPMKGHSHVYWYRQLPEEGLKFMVYLQKENIIDESGMPKERFSAEFPKEGPSILRIQQVVRGDSAAYFCASSPITGDTEAFFGQGTRLTVV.

The V gene is TRBV2, the J gene TRBJ2-7; 10 bases match TRBD2. V was pared by 4 bases and J by 2 bases, with 14 bases of the junction left unmatched. CDR1 is SNHLY, CDR2 FYNNEI, per germline. The CDR3 covers 18 residues. The DNA of the CDR3 is TGTGCCAGCAGTGTAGGAGGTATAGGGCTAGCGGGAGCCTACGAGCAGTACTTC. Amino acids: CASSVGGIGLAGAYEQYF.

This chain connects TRBV19 to TRBJ1-4; D might be TRBD1 (6 bases). Per the germline V gene, CDR1 is LNHDA and CDR2 is SQIVND (reference sequence). CDR3 length: 15 amino acids. The V end was cut by 5 bases, the J end by 7 bases, with 17 bases between. The CDR3 loop is CASSPLRGGAEKLFF. The DNA of the CDR3 is TGTGCCAGTAGTCCCCTTAGGGGGGGGGCTGAAAAACTGTTTTTT.

The chain combines TRBV10-3 with TRBJ2-5; the D gene is possibly TRBD2 (6 bases). Trimming left V 6 bases short and J 0 bases short, with 8 bases between. Germline V gene lookup returns CDR1 ENHRY and CDR2 SYGVKD. The CDR3 covers 13 residues. This CDR3 is CAIRRDYQETQYF. CDR3 nucleotide sequence: TGTGCCATCAGACGGGACTACCAAGAGACCCAGTACTTC.

The V and J genes are TRBV7-2 and TRBJ2-1; no reliable D call. V lost 5 bases and J lost 1, with 12 bases in between. This CDR3 comprises 15 residues. Germline CDR1 reads SGHTA; CDR2 reads FQGNSA. CDR3 residues: CASSVLAESYNEQFF. DNA of the CDR3: TGTGCCAGCAGCGTCCTGGCGGAATCCTACAATGAGCAGTTCTTC.

The sample holds one count of this clone. The chain uses TRBV6-1 and TRBJ2-7, with TRBD1 matching over 8 bases. V was clipped by 3 bases and J by 3 bases; unmatched bases: 10. Germline V gene sequence: CDR1 MNHNS, CDR2 SASEGT. This CDR3 has 16 amino acids. This CDR3 is CASSEGRGLPFYEQYF. The CDR3 region has the DNA TGTGCCAGCAGTGAGGGCAGGGGGCTGCCTTTCTACGAGCAGTACTTC.

This clone was seen ten or more times. The chain links TRBV27 to TRBJ2-7, with 8 nucleotides matching TRBD1. From germline, CDR1 is MNHEY and CDR2 SMNVEV (reference sequence). The CDR3 runs 16 residues. The junction had 14 bases not matched to a gene; V was cut back by 3 bases and J by 7 bases. The CDR3 DNA reads as TGTGCCAGCAGTTTGGACAGGGTTCGGCAGGGAAGGGAGCAGTACTTC. Translated, it gives CASSLDRVRQGREQYF.

The CDR3: CASSGTEGNTIYF. Written as DNA, the CDR3 is TGTGCCAGCAGTGGGACAGAAGGAAACACCATATATTTT. V and J are TRBV28 and TRBJ1-3, with 7 bases matching TRBD1. The CDR3 is made up of 13 amino acids. J lost 4 bases, V lost 5 bases, and 2 bases had no gene match. CDR1 MDHEN and CDR2 SYDVKM come from the germline V gene.

This clone was recorded a few times. V and J are TRBV27 and TRBJ2-7, with a tentative D call TRBD2 (6 bases). The V end was cut by 7 bases, the J end by 0 bases, with 13 bases between. The germline V gene encodes CDR1 MNHEY and CDR2 SMNVEV (reference sequence). This CDR3 is 14 amino acids long. Here the CDR3 reads CASKRTTRSYEQYF. The CDR3 bases are TGTGCCAGCAAACGGACTACGCGCTCCTACGAGCAGTACTTC.

The genes are TRBV3-1 (or the pseudogene TRBV3-2) and TRBJ2-5; TRBD2 is a possible D gene (7 bases). With 6 bases removed from V and 1 base from J, the gap between germline ends came to 27 bases. The CDR3 spans 19 residues. Germline CDR1 LGHDT, CDR2 YNNKEL (reference sequence). The CDR3 coding sequence is TGTGCCAGCAGTCAGATAACGGGGGGCAATTTTCGGTGCCAAGAGACCCAGTACTTC. Translation: CASSQITGGNFRCQETQYF.

The V call is TRBV19, the J call TRBJ1-1; D is undetermined. Germline assignment: CDR1 LNHDA and CDR2 SQIVND (reference sequence). The V gene lost 6 bases and the J gene lost 5 bases, with 7 bases spanning the gap. This CDR3 has 11 amino acids. CDR3 nucleotide sequence: TGTGCCAGTAGGACGAGGACTGAAGCTTTCTTT. As protein: CASRTRTEAFF.

V is TRBV7-3 and J is TRBJ2-1; 8 nucleotides agree with TRBD2. There are 13 residues in the CDR3. CDR1 SGHTA and CDR2 FQGTGA come from the germline V gene. V trimming: 3 bases; J trimming: 10 bases; junction bases outside the gene matches: 5. The CDR3 bases are TGTGCCAGCAGCTTCGGGAGGGCGGACGAGCAGTTCTTC. Its protein product is CASSFGRADEQFF.

Concerning this clone itself: The identical CDR3 is also encoded by other nucleotide sequences in the sample. The chain uses TRBV12-3 or TRBV12-4 and TRBJ1-6, with D unclear. Trimming cost V 4 bases and J 6 bases, with 7 bases left between them. This CDR3 comprises 13 residues. CDR3: CASSSYSNSPLHF. The DNA for the CDR3 is TGTGCCAGCAGTTCTTACAGTAATTCACCCCTCCACTTT.